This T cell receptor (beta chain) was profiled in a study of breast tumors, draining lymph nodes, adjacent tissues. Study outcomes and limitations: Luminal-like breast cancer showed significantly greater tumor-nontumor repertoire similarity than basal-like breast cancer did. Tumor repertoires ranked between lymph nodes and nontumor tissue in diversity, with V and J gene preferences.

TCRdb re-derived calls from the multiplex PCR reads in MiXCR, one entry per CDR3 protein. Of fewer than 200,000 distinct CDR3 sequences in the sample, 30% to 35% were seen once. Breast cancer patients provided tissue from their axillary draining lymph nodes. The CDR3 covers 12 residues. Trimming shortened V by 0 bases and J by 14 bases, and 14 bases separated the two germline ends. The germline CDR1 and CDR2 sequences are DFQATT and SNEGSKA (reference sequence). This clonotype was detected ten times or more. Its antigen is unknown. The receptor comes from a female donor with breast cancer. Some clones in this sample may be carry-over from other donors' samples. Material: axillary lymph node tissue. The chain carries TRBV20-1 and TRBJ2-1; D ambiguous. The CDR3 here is CSARDPRITEFF. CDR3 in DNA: TGCAGTGCTAGAGATCCTAGGATTACCGAGTTCTTC.